These 9 T cell receptor beta chains were sequenced from one sample in a study of radiotherapy plus CTLA-4 blockade in lung cancer (dated by TCRdb to between 2018 and 2020). Library construction relied on the immunoSEQ multiplex PCR assay. The source is immuneACCESS, and TCRdb retained only in-frame sequences with V and J called. Part of the clones is not carried over; for the studies checked, unresolved V genes explain less than half of this, and the remainder is unexplained. The sample profile shows 47,000 or so clones; more than 75% of them were found once. The top ten constitute approximately 30% of the sample. Specimen: peripheral blood, collected from a patient treated with radiotherapy plus ipilimumab. The receptors derive from a human donor with non-small cell lung cancer whose response to radiotherapy plus ipilimumab could not be evaluated.

The gene calls are TRBV6-1 and TRBJ2-5; D is perhaps TRBD1 (6 bases). The J call is uncertain, as TRBJ2-7 better fits the DNA end. CDR1 and CDR2 (germline): MNHNS, SASEGT. The CDR3 is made up of 12 amino acids. The CDR3 spells CATEGHFYEQYF. CDR3 in DNA: TGTGCCACCGAGGGACACTTCTACGAGCAGTACTTC.

This clone is a singleton in its sample. The rearrangement links TRBV2 to TRBJ1-1; 9 bases are a match to TRBD1. The CDR3 contains 13 residues. The V gene's germline CDR1 is SNHLY and CDR2 FYNNEI. Trimming cost V 6 bases and J 11 bases; bases outside gene matches: 10. In DNA form, the CDR3 reads TGTGCCAGCAGCAAACAGGGGGCCGGGGGTGCTTTCTTT. Protein sequence: CASSKQGAGGAFF.

The V call is TRBV30, the J call TRBJ2-1, with 14 positions matching TRBD2. V lost 1 base to trimming and J lost 6 bases; unmatched junction nucleotides: 11. The CDR3 has 18 amino acids. Germline V gene sequence: CDR1 GTSNPN, CDR2 SVGIG (reference sequence). The CDR3 here is CAWSDVGTSGRRGNEQFF. CDR3 nucleotide sequence: TGTGCCTGGAGTGATGTGGGGACTAGCGGGAGACGGGGCAATGAGCAGTTCTTC.

The chain combines TRBV19 with TRBJ1-1, with D possibly TRBD1 on 5 matching bases. Per germline, CDR1 LNHDA and CDR2 SQIVND (reference sequence). Trimming shortened V by 5 bases and J by 4 bases, and 11 bases separated the two germline ends. This CDR3 is 13 amino acids long. The CDR3 coding sequence is TGTGCCAGTAGTTGGCAGGGAGGCACTGAAGCTTTCTTT. The encoded protein is CASSWQGGTEAFF.

This clone was found a few times. The chain combines TRBV4-3 with TRBJ2-2; a weak D match, TRBD1 (7 bases). The CDR3 sequence is 16 residues long. Germline V gene sequence: CDR1 LGHNA, CDR2 YSLEER. Between the trimmed V and J ends, which lost 0 bases and 4 bases, there was a span of 12 bases. DNA of the CDR3: TGCGCCAGCAGCCAAGATGCGGGACAGATCACCGGGGAGCTGTTTTTT. Its translation is CASSQDAGQITGELFF.

The chain recombines TRBV7-3 with TRBJ2-1; 7 bases agree with TRBD1. J gave up 3 bases and V 3 bases, and 5 bases lay outside the gene matches. The CDR3 is made up of 15 amino acids. Germline V gene lookup returns CDR1 SGHTA and CDR2 FQGTGA. This chain's CDR3 is CASSFGSGGYNEQFF. The CDR3, as DNA: TGTGCCAGCAGCTTTGGGTCAGGGGGCTACAATGAGCAGTTCTTC.

The chain recombines TRBV4-1 with TRBJ1-1; D not certain. The CDR3 spans 15 residues. Germline-derived CDR1 and CDR2 are MGHRA and YSYEKL. V dropped 0 bases and J dropped 2 bases, with 10 bases sitting between them. CDR3 sequence reads: CASSQEAGLNTEAFF. In nucleotides, the CDR3 is TGCGCCAGCAGCCAAGAGGCCGGGTTAAACACTGAAGCTTTCTTT.

The CDR3 bases are TGCGCCAGCAGCCAAGATCGGTCGGGAGGCGGCGAGCAGTACTTC. As protein: CASSQDRSGGGEQYF. V usage is TRBV4-3 and J usage is TRBJ2-7; TRBD2 agrees at 7 bases. The germline gives CDR1 LGHNA, CDR2 YSLEER. V was clipped by 0 bases and J by 6 bases; unmatched bases: 8. The CDR3 has 15 amino acids.

The chain combines TRBV6-5 with TRBJ1-1, with D unclear. The CDR3 totals 15 residues. Germline V gives CDR1 MNHEY, CDR2 SVGAGI. The V gene lost 0 bases and the J gene lost 2 bases, with 10 bases spanning the gap. The DNA of the CDR3 is TGTGCCAGCAGTTACTCCGGAGGTGATAACACTGAAGCTTTCTTT. Its protein product is CASSYSGGDNTEAFF.